The 14 T cell receptor beta chains in this list originate from one sample, sequenced in a study of shared clonotypes between healthy human individuals. TCRdb keeps only in-frame clones here, not all; method: immunoSEQ multiplex PCR. The sample includes approximately 2,300,000 clones, 80% to 95% of them seen just once. Specimen: naive CD4+ T cells from PBMCs. The subset: CD45RA+ positively selected. These receptors all come from a man between 18 and 29 years old in good health. Some clones in this sample may be carry-over from other donors' samples.

The J gene is TRBJ2-7, the V gene TRBV28, with 9 bases identical to TRBD1. V lost 11 bases and J lost 5; bases outside the gene matches: 13. Germline values: CDR1 MDHEN, CDR2 SYDVKM. CDR3 length: 14 residues. In DNA, the CDR3 is TGTGCCGTATTTCCGGGACAGGGTTACCACGAGCAGTACTTC. This gives the protein CAVFPGQGYHEQYF. Supplemented by reference TRBV28 and TRBJ2-7, the full variable domain reads DVKVTQSSRYLVKRTGEKVFLECVQDMDHENMFWYRQDPGLGLRLIYFSYDVKMKEKGDIPEGYSVSREKKERFSLILESASTNQTSMYLCAVFPGQGYHEQYFGPGTRLTVT.

V and J are TRBV30 and TRBJ2-7; D not resolved. The V end lost 2 bases, the J end lost 2 bases, and 4 bases lay between the germline ends. This CDR3 has 11 amino acids. Germline values: CDR1 GTSNPN, CDR2 SVGIG (reference sequence). CDR3 amino acids: CAWSNAYEQYF. CDR3 bases: TGTGCCTGGAGTAATGCCTACGAGCAGTACTTC.

The rearrangement joins TRBV7-9 to TRBJ1-2; tentative D call: TRBD1 (6 bases). CDR1 is SEHNR, CDR2 FQNEAQ, per germline (reference sequence). With 4 bases removed from V and 6 bases from J, the gap between germline ends came to 24 bases. The CDR3 consists of 17 residues. In DNA, the CDR3 is TGTGCCAGCAGCTCGACGTGGGGAGGGACACTTTTGGATGGCTACACCTTC. It is translated as CASSSTWGGTLLDGYTF.

The V gene is TRBV25-1, the J gene TRBJ2-7; maybe TRBD1 (5 bases). Germline V gene sequence: CDR1 MGHDK, CDR2 SYGVNS. The CDR3 consists of 16 residues. The V end was cut by 1 base, the J end by 2 bases, with 15 bases between. The CDR3 sequence: CASSEWGTVGAYEQYF. DNA for the CDR3: TGTGCCAGCAGTGAATGGGGCACCGTTGGCGCCTACGAGCAGTACTTC.

This clone came up once. This rearrangement joins TRBV4-2 to TRBJ2-2, with 9 positions matching TRBD1. The V gene's germline CDR1 is LGHNA and CDR2 YNFKEQ. The CDR3 is 17 residues long. V trimming: 0 bases; J trimming: 4 bases; junction bases outside the gene matches: 6. The CDR3 DNA follows: TGTGCCAGCAGCCAAGAAACGGGACAGGGAGGCACCGGGGAGCTGTTTTTT. Translated: CASSQETGQGGTGELFF.

The chain links TRBV4-1 to TRBJ2-7; no clear D gene. The germline V gene encodes CDR1 MGHRA and CDR2 YSYEKL. The CDR3 length is 15 residues. The germline V and J ends were trimmed by 5 bases and 1 base, with 15 bases remaining between them. The CDR3 region has the DNA TGCGCCAGCAGCGGAACCCCCGGTAGATCCTACGAGCAGTACTTC. Amino acids: CASSGTPGRSYEQYF.

The genes are TRBV5-4 and TRBJ2-3; 10 bases agree with TRBD1. Germline CDR1 SGHNT, CDR2 YYREEE (reference sequence). V dropped 6 bases and J dropped 4; count of bases not matched to a gene: 8. The CDR3 sequence is 15 residues long. This chain's CDR3 is CASNSGTGESDTQYF. The CDR3 DNA reads TGTGCCAGCAACTCCGGGACAGGGGAGTCAGATACGCAGTATTTT.

The chain uses TRBV10-2 and TRBJ2-1; D not resolved. The CDR3 totals 13 residues. Germline lookup yields CDR1 WSHSY and CDR2 SAAADI. The V end lost 10 bases, the J end lost 0 bases, and 10 bases lay between the germline ends. The CDR3, as DNA: TGCGCCATCCGCGGTAGCTCCTACAATGAGCAGTTCTTC. This codes for CAIRGSSYNEQFF.

This clone has only a few counts. The same CDR3 can be traced to other DNA sequences in this sample. This chain joins TRBV5-1 and TRBJ1-3; D is uncertain. The CDR3 is made up of 14 amino acids. The V gene's germline CDR1 is SGHRS and CDR2 YFSETQ. V lost 0 bases and J lost 2, with 6 bases in between. The CDR3 sequence is CASSLGGAGNTIYF. The CDR3 DNA reads TGCGCCAGCAGCTTGGGTGGGGCTGGAAACACCATATATTTT. Full variable domain (rest looked up from reference TRBV5-1 and TRBJ1-3): KAGVTQTPRYLIKTRGQQVTLSCSPISGHRSVSWYQQTPGQGLQFLFEYFSETQRNKGNFPGRFSGRQFSNSRSEMNVSTLELGDSALYLCASSLGGAGNTIYFGEGSWLTVV.

In the case of this clone: The sample holds other DNA sequences that translate to the same CDR3. The genes are TRBV7-6 and TRBJ2-1; D remains unclear. The length of the CDR3 is 14 residues. The germline V and J ends were trimmed by 0 bases and 5 bases, with 8 bases remaining between them. Germline assignment: CDR1 SGHVS and CDR2 FNYEAQ. The CDR3 loop reads CASSLAAGDNEQFF. DNA of the CDR3: TGTGCCAGCAGCTTAGCGGCTGGCGACAATGAGCAGTTCTTC.

This chain links TRBV25-1 with TRBJ1-2; weak D call: TRBD1 (6 bases). Per the germline V gene, CDR1 is MGHDK and CDR2 is SYGVNS. Trimming took off 5 bases at V and 0 bases at J, with 7 bases between the two ends. This CDR3 has 13 residues. CDR3 amino acids: CASSWTANYGYTF. The CDR3 region has the DNA TGTGCCAGCAGTTGGACAGCTAACTATGGCTACACCTTC.

This chain connects TRBV10-3 to TRBJ2-5, with TRBD2 matching 7 bases. Germline-derived CDR1 and CDR2 are ENHRY and SYGVKD. This CDR3 region has 11 residues. The V segment lost 10 bases and the J segment 3 bases; nucleotides outside the gene matches: 2. The CDR3 protein is CATSGEETQYF. For the CDR3, the DNA is TGTGCCACCAGCGGGGAAGAGACCCAGTACTTC.

The CDR3 DNA sequence: TGTGCCAGCAGTCCACCTGGGGGACGGGATACGCAGTATTTT. Protein sequence: CASSPPGGRDTQYF. The V gene is TRBV6-5, the J gene TRBJ2-3; D may be TRBD1 or TRBD2 (5 bases each). V dropped 5 bases and J dropped 6 bases, with 15 bases sitting between them. Germline CDR1 is MNHEY and CDR2 is SVGAGI. This CDR3 is 14 amino acids long.

The V gene is TRBV5-1, the J gene TRBJ2-3, with unresolved D. The CDR3 loop spans 13 amino acids. CDR1 and CDR2 from the germline V gene are SGHRS and YFSETQ. Trimming removed 4 bases at V and 2 bases at J, with 8 bases between. The CDR3: CASSPHNTDTQYF. In DNA, the CDR3 is TGCGCCAGCAGCCCCCACAACACAGATACGCAGTATTTT.